This T cell receptor beta chain was documented in a study of blood T cell repertoires in COVID-19. Study-level information: The cDNA or gDNA used as material had been derived from T cells, B-cell-depleted T cells, or PBMCs.

Clones were read by immunoSEQ multiplex PCR, and TCRdb kept only the in-frame ones, dropping some. The sample carries around 250,000 clones, about 88% recorded once. The CDR3 covers 14 residues. Per the germline V gene, CDR1 is LNHDA and CDR2 is SQIVND (reference sequence). Deletions cut 8 bases from V and 7 bases from J, with 18 bases between. The receptor was derived from a woman in her sixties or seventies with active or convalescent COVID-19. The chain recombines TRBV19 with TRBJ2-4; perhaps TRBD1 as D (6 bases). Source material: peripheral blood. CDR3 nucleotide sequence: TGTGCCAGTTTAAAACAGGGTGATCTGAACATTCAGTACTTC. It yields the protein CASLKQGDLNIQYF.